Sequencing of this TCR beta chain was carried out in a study of blood T cell repertoires in COVID-19. Study-level information: T cells, B-cell-depleted T cells, or PBMCs provided the cDNA or gDNA that served as material.

The CDR3 has 16 amino acids. CDR1 LNHNV and CDR2 YYDKDF come from the germline V gene (reference sequence). V was trimmed by 1 base and J by 5 bases, leaving 17 bases between them. Repertoires were generated with immunoSEQ multiplex PCR, while TCRdb's copy carries only in-frame clones and drops some. The sample gives about 340,000 clones, under 95% of which show up once; approximately 18% is in the top ten. The sequenced sample was PBMCs or T cells enriched from blood (not recorded which). V and J are TRBV15 and TRBJ1-2; D is undetermined. This TCR was recovered from a woman aged 25-40 years who had recovered from COVID-19. CDR3 amino acids: CATSRVNTSRRYGYTF. The CDR3, as DNA: TGTGCCACCAGCAGAGTGAACACAAGTCGAAGATATGGCTACACCTTC. The whole variable domain, filled in from reference TRBV15 and TRBJ1-2, reads DAMVIQNPRYQVTQFGKPVTLSCSQTLNHNVMYWYQQKSSQAPKLLFHYYDKDFNNEADTPDNFQSRRPNTSFCFLDIRSPGLGDTAMYLCATSRVNTSRRYGYTFGSGTRLTVV.